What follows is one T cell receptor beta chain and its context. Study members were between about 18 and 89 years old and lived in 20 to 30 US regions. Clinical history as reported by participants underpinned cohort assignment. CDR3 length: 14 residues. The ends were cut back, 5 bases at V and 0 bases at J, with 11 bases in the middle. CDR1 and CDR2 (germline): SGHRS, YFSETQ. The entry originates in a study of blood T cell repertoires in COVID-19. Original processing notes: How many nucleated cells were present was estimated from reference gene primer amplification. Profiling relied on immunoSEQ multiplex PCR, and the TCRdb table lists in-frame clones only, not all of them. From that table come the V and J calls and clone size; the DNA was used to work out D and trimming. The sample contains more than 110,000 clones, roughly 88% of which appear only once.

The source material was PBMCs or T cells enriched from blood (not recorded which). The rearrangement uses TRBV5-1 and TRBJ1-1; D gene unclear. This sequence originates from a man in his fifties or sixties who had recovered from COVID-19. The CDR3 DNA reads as TGCGCCAGCAGATGGGAGATCATGAACACTGAAGCTTTCTTT. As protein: CASRWEIMNTEAFF.